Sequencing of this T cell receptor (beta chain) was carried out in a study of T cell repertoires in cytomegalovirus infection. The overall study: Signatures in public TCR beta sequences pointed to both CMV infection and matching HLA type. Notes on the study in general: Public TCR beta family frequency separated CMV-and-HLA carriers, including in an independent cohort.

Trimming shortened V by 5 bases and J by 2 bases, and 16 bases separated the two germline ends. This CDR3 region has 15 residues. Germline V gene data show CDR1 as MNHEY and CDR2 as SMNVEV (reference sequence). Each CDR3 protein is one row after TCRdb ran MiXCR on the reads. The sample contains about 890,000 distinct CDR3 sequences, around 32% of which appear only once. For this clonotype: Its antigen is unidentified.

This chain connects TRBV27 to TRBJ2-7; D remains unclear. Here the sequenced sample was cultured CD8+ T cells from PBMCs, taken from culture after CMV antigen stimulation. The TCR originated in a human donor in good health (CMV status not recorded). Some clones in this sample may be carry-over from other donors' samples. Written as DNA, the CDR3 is TGTGCCAGCAGTCTAGTTTATACAGCAACCTACGAGCAGTACTTC. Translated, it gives CASSLVYTATYEQYF.